This TCR beta chain was recorded in a study of OX40 agonist ivuxolimab in advanced cancers. Study context: It was ivuxolimab, an agonistic anti-OX40 (CD134) antibody, that patients were treated with.

This clone was seen a handful of times. What it binds is not known. The length of the CDR3 is 12 residues. Looked up from germline, CDR1 is SGDLS and CDR2 is YYNGEE. Trimming removed 1 base at V and 7 bases at J, with 8 bases between. Method: immunoSEQ multiplex PCR; TCRdb's copy keeps in-frame clones and lacks some. The repertoire holds 15,000 to 20,000 clones, with 72% as singletons. General study points: Normalized expansion of T-cell clones was also low for some nonresponders.

The rearrangement joins TRBV9 to TRBJ1-2; possible D gene TRBD1, 5 bases. The receptor comes from an adult with an advanced solid tumor such as melanoma, head and neck, liver or kidney cancer. The source material was CD4+ or CD8+ T cells sorted from blood, sampled in a trial of the OX40 agonist ivuxolimab. For the CDR3, the DNA is TGTGCCAGCAGCGTACAGGGAATTGGCTACACCTTC. As protein: CASSVQGIGYTF.